The 28 T cell receptor beta chains given below trace back to one sample, sequenced in a study of blood T cells in healthy people across ages (dated by TCRdb to between 2014 and 2017). Libraries were made using 5' RACE. Instrument used: Illumina HiSeq 2500. The second PCR ran for about 7 to 11 cycles and used a J-beta primer mix along with a sample-barcoded 5' primer. Clones were called with MiXCR by TCRdb after fastp trimmed the public reads at Q25, and only in-frame beta chains were retained. Every distinct CDR3 protein forms one entry, paired with its most common genes and DNA. This sample gives roughly 1.6 million distinct CDR3 sequences in total; around 35% of them show up just once. The ten largest clones represent about 10% of the sample. Sequenced material: blood. The source of these receptors is a woman aged 25-40 years in good health.

This clonotype occurred many times. The chain is built from TRBV5-1 and TRBJ2-1; TRBD2 is a possible D gene (6 bases). The CDR3 is 15 residues long. Between the trimmed V and J ends, which lost 3 bases and 4 bases, there was a span of 14 bases. Germline assignment: CDR1 SGHRS and CDR2 YFSETQ. The chain's CDR3 is CASSSEGAGYNEQFF. Here the CDR3 DNA reads TGCGCCAGCAGCTCCGAAGGGGCGGGATACAATGAGCAGTTCTTC.

This clonotype was seen a handful of times. This rearrangement joins TRBV7-3 to TRBJ2-3; 11 nucleotides align to TRBD2. This CDR3 is 15 amino acids long. Looked up from germline, CDR1 is SGHTA and CDR2 is FQGTGA. Unmatched junction bases numbered 6, after V lost 6 bases and J lost 4 bases. The CDR3 bases are TGTGCCAGCAGTTCTAGCGGGGGGCAGTCAGATACGCAGTATTTT. This translates into CASSSSGGQSDTQYF.

This chain uses TRBV7-9 with TRBJ1-4, with unresolved D. The CDR3 contains 14 residues. CDR1 SEHNR and CDR2 FQNEAQ come from the germline V gene (reference sequence). Trimming shortened V by 5 bases and J by 3 bases, and 10 bases separated the two germline ends. CDR3 region: CASSPGRANEKLFF. CDR3 coding DNA: TGTGCCAGCAGCCCGGGGAGGGCTAATGAAAAACTGTTTTTT.

Of note for this clonotype: A much bigger clone sits one base away, suggesting this may be a read error. The CDR3 coding sequence is TGTGCCAGCAGGGATCAAGTAGGGAGGAACTTTGATGAGCAGTACTTC. It is translated as CASRDQVGRNFDEQYF. This chain joins TRBV12-3 or TRBV12-4 and TRBJ2-5, with D maybe TRBD2 (6 bases). Trimming removed 6 bases at V and 11 bases at J, with 28 bases between. There are 16 residues in the CDR3.

This clonotype was counted between two and nine times. The CDR3, as DNA: TGTGCCAGCAGGCAGGGACTAGCGGGGGCCCAAGAGACCCAGTACTTC. This translates into CASRQGLAGAQETQYF. This chain uses TRBV5-4 with TRBJ2-5; 14 bases map to TRBD2. V was clipped by 5 bases and J by 1 base; unmatched bases: 4. Germline CDR1 is SGHNT and CDR2 is YYREEE (reference sequence). CDR3 size: 16 residues.

This clonotype came up many times. The chain carries TRBV20-1 and TRBJ2-6; D is ambiguous. V was pared by 6 bases and J by 0 bases, with 12 bases between. Per the germline V gene, CDR1 is DFQATT and CDR2 is SNEGSKA (reference sequence). CDR3 length: 15 residues. The CDR3: CSAQRGSSGANVLTF. The CDR3 nucleotides read TGCAGTGCCCAGCGAGGTAGCTCTGGGGCCAACGTCCTGACTTTC.

This clonotype appeared a few times. This chain connects TRBV6-1 to TRBJ2-3; 8 bases align to TRBD2. Germline values: CDR1 MNHNS, CDR2 SASEGT. The CDR3 loop spans 16 amino acids. V shed 0 bases and J 9 bases; nucleotides not matched to a gene: 11. The CDR3 here is CASSEAPSGGSGTQYF. In DNA form, the CDR3 reads TGTGCCAGCAGTGAAGCCCCCAGCGGGGGATCAGGGACGCAGTATTTT.

The chain employs TRBV30 and TRBJ2-7; 7 positions match TRBD2. The CDR3 extends over 15 amino acids. J lost 2 bases, V lost 0 bases, and 7 bases had no gene match. Germline loops: CDR1 GTSNPN, CDR2 SVGIG (reference sequence). Here the CDR3 DNA reads TGTGCCTGGAGTGTACAGTCTAGCGGTACCTACGAGCAGTACTTC. Its translation: CAWSVQSSGTYEQYF.

The sample holds a few counts of this clonotype. The chain has TRBV30 and TRBJ2-2, with a possible D match to TRBD2 (6 bases). The CDR3 is 13 residues long. Germline assignment: CDR1 GTSNPN and CDR2 SVGIG (reference sequence). V lost 5 bases, J lost 5 bases, and 12 bases lay in between. The DNA of the CDR3 is TGTGCCTGGCACGGGAGACCTACCGGGGAGCTGTTTTTT. Translation gives CAWHGRPTGELFF.

The chain joins TRBV11-2 to TRBJ2-1; 8 nucleotides agree with TRBD2. V lost 5 bases, J lost 0 bases, and 9 bases stayed unmatched. CDR3 size: 17 residues. Germline CDR1 SGHAT, CDR2 FQNNGV. The DNA for the CDR3 is TGTGCCAGCAGCCCTACTAGACTAGCGAGCTCCTACAATGAGCAGTTCTTC. Translated, it gives CASSPTRLASSYNEQFF.

The chain is built from TRBV12-3 or TRBV12-4 and TRBJ2-3; 7 bases match TRBD1. The CDR3 runs to 14 residues. J gave up 4 bases and V 10 bases, and 11 bases lay outside the gene matches. The CDR3 spells CAITTGWVSDTQYF. Written as DNA, the CDR3 is TGTGCCATCACGACAGGGTGGGTCTCAGATACGCAGTATTTT.

This clonotype was detected a few times. This chain joins TRBV20-1 and TRBJ1-6, with TRBD1 matching 8 bases. The CDR3 is 14 residues long. Per germline, CDR1 DFQATT and CDR2 SNEGSKA (reference sequence). J lost 9 bases, V lost 6 bases, and 10 bases had no gene match. In nucleotides, the CDR3 is TGCAGTGCGCGCGACAGGGGTGGGATTTCACCCCTCCACTTT. Translated, it gives CSARDRGGISPLHF.

This clonotype showed up many times. The chain is built from TRBV29-1 and TRBJ2-1; D uncertain. V lost 4 bases and J 4 bases, leaving 14 bases between the germline ends. This CDR3 contains 14 residues. Germline V gene data show CDR1 as SQVTM and CDR2 as ANQGSEA. CDR3 sequence: CSVGFQLEYNEQFF. DNA of the CDR3: TGCAGCGTTGGGTTCCAGCTCGAATACAATGAGCAGTTCTTC.

The V gene is TRBV7-9, the J gene TRBJ2-7, with 8 bases fitting TRBD2. V lost 4 bases to trimming and J lost 1 base; unmatched junction nucleotides: 9. The CDR3 is 16 amino acids. Germline loops: CDR1 SEHNR, CDR2 FQNEAQ (reference sequence). CDR3 DNA: TGTGCCAGCAGCTCCGACAGCGGGAGAGGGTCCTACGAGCAGTACTTC. Its protein product is CASSSDSGRGSYEQYF.

This clonotype was seen a few times. V gene TRBV29-1 combines with J gene TRBJ2-1; 9 bases map to TRBD2. This CDR3 has 13 residues. Germline V gene lookup returns CDR1 SQVTM and CDR2 ANQGSEA. V lost 7 bases, J lost 6 bases, and 7 bases stayed unmatched. The CDR3 loop is CSARTSEGNEQFF. DNA for the CDR3: TGCAGCGCCCGGACTAGCGAGGGCAATGAGCAGTTCTTC.

This clonotype was seen only a few times. V usage is TRBV4-2 and J usage is TRBJ2-1, with 9 bases lining up with TRBD2. In germline, CDR1 is LGHNA, CDR2 YNFKEQ. This CDR3 is 18 amino acids long. J gave up 7 bases and V 4 bases, and 17 bases lay outside the gene matches. The CDR3 spells CASSRRGGLAGVDNEQFF. DNA for the CDR3: TGTGCCAGCAGCCGAAGGGGGGGATTAGCGGGAGTGGATAATGAGCAGTTCTTC.

This clonotype was seen a handful of times. The chain joins TRBV20-1 to TRBJ2-7; D may be TRBD2 (6 bases). Germline CDR1 reads DFQATT; CDR2 reads SNEGSKA (reference sequence). V was shortened by 6 bases and J by 2 bases, with 14 bases between the two germline ends. The CDR3 length is 13 residues. As DNA, the CDR3 is TGCAGTGCCCTGGAGGGGTTGGCCTACGAGCAGTACTTC. Its protein product is CSALEGLAYEQYF.

This rearrangement joins TRBV2 to TRBJ2-1, with unresolved D. The CDR3 length is 12 residues. Looked up from germline, CDR1 is SNHLY and CDR2 is FYNNEI. Trimming left V 9 bases short and J 8 bases short, with 14 bases between. CDR3 amino acids: CARSTGVDEQFF. The CDR3 DNA follows: TGTGCCAGATCGACCGGCGTTGATGAGCAGTTCTTC.

The J gene is TRBJ2-1, the V gene TRBV7-3; perhaps TRBD2 as D (6 bases). Looked up from germline, CDR1 is SGHTA and CDR2 is FQGTGA. This CDR3 is 15 amino acids long. V lost 5 bases to trimming and J lost 7 bases, with 18 bases between them. CDR3 sequence: CASSPDGSVGNEQFF. In DNA, the CDR3 is TGTGCCAGCAGCCCGGACGGGAGTGTTGGGAATGAGCAGTTCTTC.

There are a few counts of this clonotype. The chain combines TRBV5-1 with TRBJ2-5, with 8 bases identical to TRBD2. The CDR3 has 15 amino acids. Trimming at V came to 1 base and at J to 4 bases, leaving 6 bases not matched to a gene. Germline-derived CDR1 and CDR2 are SGHRS and YFSETQ. The CDR3 DNA sequence: TGCGCCAGCAGCTTGAACGGGGGGGCCGGAGAGACCCAGTACTTC. Residues: CASSLNGGAGETQYF.

The table lists this clonotype with a few counts. The chain couples TRBV10-3 to TRBJ2-5, with 7 nucleotides matching TRBD1. Germline V gene lookup returns CDR1 ENHRY and CDR2 SYGVKD. This CDR3 region has 15 residues. V shed 3 bases and J 1 base; nucleotides not matched to a gene: 5. The CDR3 is CAISETGASQETQYF. For the CDR3, the DNA is TGTGCCATCAGTGAAACAGGGGCTTCCCAAGAGACCCAGTACTTC.

The table lists this clonotype with a few counts. This chain links TRBV9 with TRBJ2-2, with D possibly TRBD1 on 6 matching bases. Trimming cost V 2 bases and J 3 bases, with 11 bases left between them. CDR3 size: 15 residues. Per the germline V gene, CDR1 is SGDLS and CDR2 is YYNGEE. CDR3 in amino acids: CASSVRTDYTGELFF. CDR3 sequence (DNA): TGTGCCAGCAGCGTCAGGACAGACTACACCGGGGAGCTGTTTTTT. Using reference TRBV9 and TRBJ2-2 for the parts outside the CDR3, the full variable domain is DSGVTQTPKHLITATGQRVTLRCSPRSGDLSVYWYQQSLDQGLQFLIQYYNGEERAKGNILERFSAQQFPDLHSELNLSSLELGDSALYFCASSVRTDYTGELFFGEGSRLTVL.

This clonotype showed up just a few times. The rearrangement uses TRBV7-9 and TRBJ2-5; D call uncertain. The CDR3 contains 14 residues. Trimming cost V 1 base and J 7 bases, with 13 bases left between them. Germline assignment: CDR1 SEHNR and CDR2 FQNEAQ (reference sequence). The CDR3 DNA reads as TGTGCCAGCAGCTTAGACCCTCATCCATGGACCCAGTACTTC. Protein sequence: CASSLDPHPWTQYF.

As to this clonotype: This clone may be a read error of a much larger clone one base away. V and J are TRBV9 and TRBJ1-2, with D hard to call. The CDR3 runs to 12 residues. CDR1 is SGDLS, CDR2 YYNGEE, per germline. CDR3 protein: CANSGAVIRYTF. The CDR3 bases are TGTGCCAACAGCGGCGCCGTAATTCGCTACACCTTC.

This clonotype was seen only a few times. The V gene is TRBV3-1, the J gene TRBJ2-7; possible D gene TRBD2, 6 bases. The germline gives CDR1 LGHDT, CDR2 YNNKEL (reference sequence). The CDR3 is made up of 12 amino acids. Trimming cost V 4 bases and J 9 bases, with 13 bases left between them. This CDR3 is CASSPDLGGQYF. CDR3 in DNA: TGTGCCAGCAGCCCGGACCTCGGGGGGCAGTACTTC.

This chain uses TRBV12-3 or TRBV12-4 with TRBJ1-1; maybe TRBD1 (6 bases). CDR3 length: 14 residues. Trimming left V 8 bases short and J 5 bases short, with 18 bases between. Here the CDR3 DNA reads TGTGCCAGCGCTCCAGGGGCCCCAGGGACTGAAGCTTTCTTT. It is translated as CASAPGAPGTEAFF.

This clonotype was seen ten or more times. This chain joins TRBV29-1 and TRBJ2-3, with 9 bases identical to TRBD2. V was clipped by 0 bases and J by 6 bases; unmatched bases: 10. The length of the CDR3 is 16 residues. Per the germline V gene, CDR1 is SQVTM and CDR2 is ANQGSEA. This CDR3 reads CSVEDRLAGMADTQYF. As DNA, the CDR3 is TGCAGCGTTGAAGATCGTCTAGCGGGAATGGCGGATACGCAGTATTTT.

This chain joins TRBV15 and TRBJ1-4; D is unresolved. The V and J ends lost 1 base and 5 bases respectively, with 11 bases between them. The CDR3 is 15 residues long. Per germline, CDR1 LNHNV and CDR2 YYDKDF (reference sequence). The CDR3 DNA sequence: TGTGCCACCAGCAGAGGGGCGGTTAAAAATGAAAAACTGTTTTTT. Translated, it gives CATSRGAVKNEKLFF.